This T cell receptor beta chain was profiled in a study of beta chain features in type 1 diabetes. Across the whole study: Across all samples, over 85 million sorted cells were examined. Regarding the study as a whole: Across all four CD4+ subsets, people with type 1 diabetes showed modestly shorter TCRB CDR3s. Fewer insertions but more deletions were seen at VDJ junctions in type 1 diabetes patients. Comparison showed that naive, central memory and Treg TCRB repertoires appeared more similar among patients than among healthy donors.

As every portion of the isolated RNA was reverse transcribed, the sequencing read expressed TCRB transcripts. Sequenced by immunoSEQ multiplex PCR; TCRdb stores in-frame clones only, minus some. The table has about 180,000 clones, 7.8% seen once. The sample holds many counts of this clone. Its antigen remains unknown. The CDR3 has 13 residues. The V gene lost 4 bases and the J gene lost 0 bases, with 9 bases spanning the gap. Germline values: CDR1 SQVTM, CDR2 ANQGSEA. Material for sequencing was central memory CD4+ T cells from blood. The TCR sequence derives from a woman aged 40 to 50 with type 1 diabetes. The chain joins TRBV29-1 to TRBJ1-1; a weak D match, TRBD1 (5 bases). CDR3 loop: CSVGAGMNTEAFF. In nucleotides, the CDR3 is TGCAGCGTTGGGGCAGGGATGAACACTGAAGCTTTCTTT.